One sample yielded the 30 T cell receptor beta chains listed below, sequenced in a study of blood T cell repertoires in COVID-19. Generated by immunoSEQ multiplex PCR, the TCRdb table keeps only in-frame clones and is missing some. The profile covers some 300,000 clones, with 85% to 90% appearing a single time and about a tenth taken by the ten largest. The specimen was PBMCs or T cells enriched from blood (not recorded which). The source of these receptors is a woman in her thirties who had recovered from COVID-19.

The chain has TRBV6-4 and TRBJ2-1, with D unresolved. The length of the CDR3 is 14 residues. Looked up from germline, CDR1 is MRHNA and CDR2 is SNTAGT. Trimming removed 6 bases from V and 2 bases from J, with 11 bases in between. CDR3 sequence: CASSPSVAYNEQFF. The CDR3 DNA reads TGTGCCAGCAGCCCAAGCGTTGCCTACAATGAGCAGTTCTTC.

This sequence joins TRBV19 and TRBJ2-1; D might be TRBD1 (6 bases). The CDR3 loop spans 12 amino acids. Germline V lookup: CDR1 LNHDA, CDR2 SQIVND (reference sequence). The V end lost 6 bases, the J end lost 7 bases, and 10 bases lay between the germline ends. CDR3 coding DNA: TGTGCCAGTAGACAGGGAATAAATGAGCAGTTCTTC. It yields the protein CASRQGINEQFF.

The chain uses TRBV4-1 and TRBJ1-5, with a possible D match to TRBD1 (5 bases). The germline V and J ends were trimmed by 2 bases and 0 bases, with 17 bases remaining between them. CDR1 is MGHRA, CDR2 YSYEKL, per germline. The CDR3 loop spans 18 amino acids. CDR3 nucleotide sequence: TGCGCCAGCAGCCAACACCACAGCCAGGGAAATAGCAATCAGCCCCAGCATTTT. Translation gives CASSQHHSQGNSNQPQHF.

CDR3 protein: CASSQGQIRVKRAFF. The CDR3 DNA reads as TGTGCCAGCAGCCAAGGACAGATACGGGTGAAGAGAGCTTTCTTT. The chain has TRBV7-9 and TRBJ1-1; TRBD1 is a possible D gene (6 bases). Germline CDR1 is SEHNR and CDR2 is FQNEAQ (reference sequence). The CDR3 runs to 15 residues. Deletions cut 5 bases from V and 10 bases from J, with 23 bases between.

The J gene is TRBJ2-1, the V gene TRBV18; 8 nucleotides line up with TRBD2. The J segment lost 8 bases and the V segment lost 3 bases, leaving 12 bases of the junction unmatched. The CDR3 sequence is 16 residues long. Germline loops: CDR1 KGHSH, CDR2 LQKENI. The CDR3, as DNA: TGTGCCAGCTCACCTGTCGGCGGGGGGACCCATGATGAGCAGTTCTTC. Encoded protein: CASSPVGGGTHDEQFF.

The gene calls are TRBV25-1 and TRBJ1-2; D not resolved. V shed 1 base and J shed 3 bases, with 12 bases lying between them. The germline gives CDR1 MGHDK, CDR2 SYGVNS. There are 15 residues in the CDR3. The CDR3 coding sequence is TGTGCCAGCAGTGAATTTGAGAAGACTTACTATGGCTACACCTTC. It specifies CASSEFEKTYYGYTF.

Only one count was recorded for this clone. The chain combines TRBV20-1 with TRBJ1-3; D is uncertain. The CDR3 has 19 amino acids. V was shortened by 3 bases and J by 0 bases, with 24 bases between the two germline ends. Per germline, CDR1 DFQATT and CDR2 SNEGSKA (reference sequence). This CDR3 is CSASFPGTHSMSSGNTIYF. The CDR3 coding sequence is TGCAGTGCTAGTTTCCCGGGAACCCACTCAATGAGCTCTGGAAACACCATATATTTT.

The V gene is TRBV5-4, the J gene TRBJ1-2; no firm D call. Germline loops: CDR1 SGHNT, CDR2 YYREEE (reference sequence). The CDR3 is made up of 15 amino acids. The germline V and J ends were trimmed by 0 bases and 7 bases, with 16 bases remaining between them. The DNA of the CDR3 is TGTGCCAGCAGCTTGGGACTAACACAAATCGGTGGCTACACCTTC. Translating it yields CASSLGLTQIGGYTF. The full variable domain, with the rest looked up from reference TRBV5-4 and TRBJ1-2, is ETGVTQSPTHLIKTRGQQVTLRCSSQSGHNTVSWYQQALGQGPQFIFQYYREEENGRGNFPPRFSGLQFPNYSSELNVNALELDDSALYLCASSLGLTQIGGYTFGSGTRLTVV.

The chain uses TRBV5-1 and TRBJ1-1, with D possibly TRBD1 on 6 matching bases. Trimming cost V 4 bases and J 5 bases, with 12 bases left between them. The CDR3 length is 13 residues. Germline loops: CDR1 SGHRS, CDR2 YFSETQ. CDR3 DNA: TGCGCCAGCAGCCCAAGGGGGGGGACTGAAGCTTTCTTT. Protein: CASSPRGGTEAFF.

Only one count was recorded for this clone. The genes are TRBV18 and TRBJ2-1, with TRBD1 identical over 8 bases. V dropped 1 base and J dropped 3; count of bases not matched to a gene: 5. Germline V gene data show CDR1 as KGHSH and CDR2 as LQKENI. The CDR3 runs 16 residues. CDR3 coding DNA: TGTGCCAGCTCACCACGGGACAGGAATTACTACAATGAGCAGTTCTTC. It codes for CASSPRDRNYYNEQFF.

The chain employs TRBV4-1 and TRBJ1-3; a possible D gene is TRBD1 (5 bases). V shed 0 bases and J shed 2 bases, with 8 bases lying between them. This CDR3 has 15 amino acids. Germline V gene sequence: CDR1 MGHRA, CDR2 YSYEKL. The chain's CDR3 is CASSQDGGAGNTIYF. The DNA for the CDR3 is TGCGCCAGCAGCCAAGATGGGGGGGCTGGAAACACCATATATTTT.

The V and J genes are TRBV11-2 and TRBJ2-1; 7 bases map to TRBD2. Trimming took 1 base from V and 0 from J; bases not matched to a gene: 6. The CDR3 loop spans 17 amino acids. The germline CDR1 and CDR2 sequences are SGHAT and FQNNGV. CDR3 in DNA: TGTGCCAGCAGCTTAGTCTTCACTAGCGACTCCTACAATGAGCAGTTCTTC. Residues: CASSLVFTSDSYNEQFF.

This rearrangement joins TRBV27 to TRBJ2-3; the match to TRBD2 covers 9 bases. V gave up 8 bases and J gave up 6 bases; unmatched junction bases: 9. Germline V CDR1 and CDR2: MNHEY, SMNVEV (reference sequence). The CDR3 extends over 14 amino acids. Here the CDR3 DNA reads TGTGCCAGCCTACAGACTAGCGGTCCGGATACGCAGTATTTT. The encoded protein is CASLQTSGPDTQYF.

This clone was picked up one time. The chain links TRBV29-1 to TRBJ1-2, with D uncertain. The V gene lost 4 bases and the J gene lost 6 bases, with 18 bases spanning the gap. Germline V gene lookup returns CDR1 SQVTM and CDR2 ANQGSEA. The CDR3 contains 14 residues. The CDR3 loop is CSVVFIRGNNGYTF. CDR3 nucleotides: TGCAGCGTTGTTTTTATTCGGGGTAATAATGGCTACACCTTC.

Only one count was recorded for this clone. The rearrangement links TRBV30 to TRBJ1-5; tentative D call: TRBD1 (5 bases). Germline V gene data show CDR1 as GTSNPN and CDR2 as SVGIG (reference sequence). V lost 3 bases and J 5 bases, leaving 20 bases between the germline ends. This CDR3 has 16 residues. For the CDR3, the DNA is TGTGCCTGGAGGGAAGGGGCCAGCTCATACTATCAGCCCCAGCATTTT. Its translation is CAWREGASSYYQPQHF. The variable domain in full, completed from reference TRBV30 and TRBJ1-5, reads SQTIHQWPATLVQPVGSPLSLECTVEGTSNPNLYWYRQAAGRGLQLLFYSVGIGQISSEVPQNLSASRPQDRQFILSSKKLLLSDSGFYLCAWREGASSYYQPQHFGDGTRLSIL.

The chain has TRBV4-1 and TRBJ1-5, with 8 bases identical to TRBD1. V shed 0 bases, J shed 7 bases, and the junction held 8 bases outside the gene matches. CDR3 length: 16 residues. Per the germline V gene, CDR1 is MGHRA and CDR2 is YSYEKL. CDR3 DNA: TGCGCCAGCAGCCAAGATTCAGGACAGGGTTTGCAGCCCCAGCATTTT. Protein product: CASSQDSGQGLQPQHF.

The V and J genes are TRBV11-1 and TRBJ2-1; D not certain. The germline V gene encodes CDR1 SGHAT and CDR2 FQDESV (reference sequence). Trimming took 0 bases from V and 7 from J, leaving 10 bases between them. CDR3 length: 14 residues. DNA for the CDR3: TGTGCCAGCAGCTTAGCCCCTCTTTTGAATGAGCAGTTCTTC. Translation: CASSLAPLLNEQFF. The whole variable domain, filled in from reference TRBV11-1 and TRBJ2-1, reads EAEVAQSPRYKITEKSQAVAFWCDPISGHATLYWYRQILGQGPELLVQFQDESVVDDSQLPKDRFSAERLKGVDSTLKIQPAELGDSAMYLCASSLAPLLNEQFFGPGTRLTVL.

The rearrangement joins TRBV5-1 to TRBJ1-1, with D maybe TRBD1 (5 bases). Germline-derived CDR1 and CDR2 are SGHRS and YFSETQ. The CDR3 length is 14 residues. V shed 3 bases and J shed 0 bases, with 9 bases lying between them. The CDR3 loop is CASSWTTVNTEAFF. CDR3 bases: TGCGCCAGCAGCTGGACGACAGTGAACACTGAAGCTTTCTTT. The whole variable domain, filled in from reference TRBV5-1 and TRBJ1-1, reads KAGVTQTPRYLIKTRGQQVTLSCSPISGHRSVSWYQQTPGQGLQFLFEYFSETQRNKGNFPGRFSGRQFSNSRSEMNVSTLELGDSALYLCASSWTTVNTEAFFGQGTRLTVV.

This rearrangement joins TRBV3-1 (or the pseudogene TRBV3-2) to TRBJ1-6, with a weak D call TRBD1 (5 bases). CDR1 is LGHDT and CDR2 is YNNKEL in the germline V gene (reference sequence). Deletions cut 4 bases from V and 8 bases from J, with 18 bases between. The CDR3 is made up of 16 amino acids. CDR3 residues: CASSRGHGAKDSPLHF. For the CDR3, the DNA is TGTGCCAGCAGCCGGGGTCATGGGGCTAAGGATTCACCCCTCCACTTT.

The rearrangement joins TRBV30 to TRBJ2-5; weak D call: TRBD1 (5 bases). V lost 3 bases and J 5 bases, leaving 13 bases between the germline ends. Germline V lookup: CDR1 GTSNPN, CDR2 SVGIG (reference sequence). The CDR3 is made up of 13 amino acids. CDR3 DNA sequence: TGTGCCTGGAGCGCCCAGGGTCGGGAGACCCAGTACTTC. It codes for CAWSAQGRETQYF.

The V and J genes are TRBV19 and TRBJ2-5, with TRBD2 identical over 7 bases. This CDR3 has 17 amino acids. V shed 3 bases, J shed 5 bases, and the junction held 15 bases outside the gene matches. Germline-derived CDR1 and CDR2 are LNHDA and SQIVND (reference sequence). Here the CDR3 reads CASSIVWASGKGETQYF. CDR3 DNA: TGTGCCAGTAGTATTGTCTGGGCTAGCGGAAAAGGGGAGACCCAGTACTTC.

This clone occurred once. The V call is TRBV7-2, the J call TRBJ1-1; 8 bases line up with TRBD1. Per the germline V gene, CDR1 is SGHTA and CDR2 is FQGNSA. The CDR3 spans 14 residues. With 5 bases clipped from V and 4 bases from J, the junction kept 6 bases outside the gene matches. CDR3 DNA sequence: TGTGCCAGCAGCCGGATGACAGGGGTCACTGAAGCTTTCTTT. It specifies CASSRMTGVTEAFF.

The chain carries TRBV4-3 and TRBJ2-3, with TRBD2 matching over 11 bases. Per the germline V gene, CDR1 is LGHNA and CDR2 is YSLEER. Trimming took 3 bases from V and 1 from J; bases not matched to a gene: 6. The CDR3 contains 17 residues. CDR3 in amino acids: CASSQGRSGRGTDTQYF. Here the CDR3 DNA reads TGCGCCAGCAGCCAGGGACGTAGCGGGAGGGGCACAGATACGCAGTATTTT.

On this clone itself: At one of its ends the junction is not consistent with the germline gene, which may arise from a read error. V gene TRBV7-3 combines with J gene TRBJ2-1, with no clear D. There are 15 residues in the CDR3. The V gene's germline CDR1 is SGHTA and CDR2 FQGTGA. The CDR3 DNA reads TGTGCCAGCAGTTTAACGACAAGCTCCTACAATGAGCAGTTCTTC. It translates to CASSLTTSSYNEQFF.

This chain links TRBV7-2 with TRBJ2-5; a possible D gene is TRBD2 (5 bases). Germline values: CDR1 SGHTA, CDR2 FQGNSA. V was cut by 5 bases and J by 5 bases, with 9 bases left in between. This CDR3 has 12 amino acids. In DNA form, the CDR3 reads TGTGCCAGCAGCCCCACGGGGGAGACCCAGTACTTC. Its protein product is CASSPTGETQYF.

This clone was seen only a few times. V and J are TRBV4-1 and TRBJ2-1; 7 bases align to TRBD2. Germline assignment: CDR1 MGHRA and CDR2 YSYEKL. The CDR3 runs to 16 residues. J was trimmed by 2 bases and V by 4 bases; bases with no gene match: 8. DNA for the CDR3: TGCGCCAGCAGCCCCCCAGCTGGGACTACCTACAATGAGCAGTTCTTC. Protein: CASSPPAGTTYNEQFF.

This chain joins TRBV4-1 and TRBJ2-7, with 12 nucleotides matching TRBD2. CDR1 is MGHRA and CDR2 is YSYEKL in the germline V gene. Germline trimming cut 0 bases from V and 0 bases from J; bases unmatched to any gene: 6. The CDR3 loop spans 18 amino acids. CDR3 in amino acids: CASSQDTETSGSSYEQYF. The CDR3, as DNA: TGCGCCAGCAGCCAAGATACTGAGACTAGCGGGAGCTCCTACGAGCAGTACTTC.

This chain connects TRBV5-1 to TRBJ1-6; 9 nucleotides line up with TRBD1. The CDR3 runs 15 residues. Germline V CDR1 and CDR2: SGHRS, YFSETQ. V lost 6 bases and J lost 10; bases outside the gene matches: 11. In nucleotides, the CDR3 is TGCGCCAGCAACGACGGACAGGGGCCAGGGTCACCCCTCCACTTT. This sequence encodes CASNDGQGPGSPLHF.

The DNA of the CDR3 is TGCGCCAGCAGCTTGGTTACAGACGATCTCTATGGCTACACCTTC. Protein product: CASSLVTDDLYGYTF. The chain is built from TRBV5-1 and TRBJ1-2; D uncertain. The CDR3 has 15 residues. Germline V CDR1 and CDR2: SGHRS, YFSETQ. V was cut by 0 bases and J by 4 bases, with 13 bases left in between.

The chain couples TRBV10-3 to TRBJ1-2; TRBD1 is a possible D gene (5 bases). Germline values: CDR1 ENHRY, CDR2 SYGVKD. V was cut by 11 bases and J by 6 bases, with 13 bases left in between. The CDR3 loop spans 11 amino acids. The CDR3 sequence: CAVKSTDGYTF. The CDR3 region has the DNA TGTGCCGTAAAATCGACAGATGGCTACACCTTC.